In this sample, the clone carrying this T cell receptor (beta chain) turned up a few times. No antigen is known for it. Primed by a sample-barcoded 5' primer and a J-beta primer mix, a second PCR proceeded for about 6 to 11 cycles. TCRdb recomputed calls from the 5' RACE reads with MiXCR, one row per CDR3 protein. Of more than 1,400,000 distinct CDR3 sequences listed, around 39% are singletons. The donors, all healthy, were Caucasians living in Russia, aged about 6 to 95. The data stem from a study of blood T cells in healthy people across ages. Study-level findings and limits: The percentage of naive T cells correlated strongly with TCR beta diversity.

The germline V gene encodes CDR1 SGHAT and CDR2 FQNNGV. The CDR3 sequence is 12 residues long. V was trimmed by 5 bases and J by 7 bases, leaving 12 bases between them. This rearrangement joins TRBV11-2 to TRBJ2-7, with a possible D match to TRBD1 (5 bases). The sequenced sample was blood. The sequence was collected from a young woman in good health. CDR3 DNA: TGTGCCAGCAGCCCAGGGTCTCTAGAGCAGTACTTC. This codes for CASSPGSLEQYF.